The 9 T cell receptor beta chains given below trace back to one sample, sequenced in a study of blood T cell repertoires in COVID-19. Clones were sequenced by immunoSEQ multiplex PCR, and TCRdb holds only the in-frame ones, with some missing. The sample holds roughly 140,000 clones, approximately 82% seen once. The sequencing input was peripheral blood. The source is a woman aged 50 to 60 in a cohort sampled during active or convalescent COVID-19.

The chain employs TRBV19 and TRBJ1-4; 7 bases agree with TRBD1. CDR1 and CDR2 (germline): LNHDA, SQIVND (reference sequence). The CDR3 spans 15 residues. J gave up 8 bases and V 4 bases, and 10 bases lay outside the gene matches. The CDR3 loop reads CASSTTTGVGEKLFF. In DNA form, the CDR3 reads TGTGCCAGTAGTACGACAACAGGGGTAGGGGAAAAACTGTTTTTT.

V gene TRBV30 combines with J gene TRBJ2-1; D perhaps matches TRBD2 (6 bases). Germline CDR1 and CDR2: GTSNPN and SVGIG (reference sequence). There are 15 residues in the CDR3. Between the trimmed V and J ends, which lost 1 base and 3 bases, there was a span of 13 bases. The CDR3: CAWSGGAGSYNEQFF. The CDR3 DNA reads TGTGCCTGGAGTGGGGGTGCGGGGAGCTACAATGAGCAGTTCTTC.

The V gene is TRBV29-1, the J gene TRBJ1-1; TRBD1 aligns across 7 bases. The J segment lost 6 bases and the V segment lost 5 bases, leaving 12 bases of the junction unmatched. Germline values: CDR1 SQVTM, CDR2 ANQGSEA. This CDR3 comprises 14 residues. Written as DNA, the CDR3 is TGCAGCGTTCGAGTGGGGAACAGGGGCGCTGAAGCTTTCTTT. Translated, it gives CSVRVGNRGAEAFF. Complete variable domain (other parts from reference TRBV29-1 and TRBJ1-1): SAVISQKPSRDICQRGTSLTIQCQVDSQVTMMFWYRQQPGQSLTLIATANQGSEATYESGFVIDKFPISRPNLTFSTLTVSNMSPEDSSIYLCSVRVGNRGAEAFFGQGTRLTVV.

The V call is TRBV19, the J call TRBJ2-3; D possibly corresponds to TRBD2 (6 bases). Germline V gives CDR1 LNHDA, CDR2 SQIVND (reference sequence). The CDR3 length is 15 residues. Trimming removed 2 bases from V and 6 bases from J, with 15 bases in between. DNA for the CDR3: TGTGCCAGTAGTATACTTAAGCTTGGGGGGGATACGCAGTATTTT. Translation gives CASSILKLGGDTQYF.

The chain has TRBV10-3 and TRBJ1-2; 7 bases match TRBD1. After removal of 3 bases from V and 4 bases from J, the junction contained 11 bases not matched to a gene. The CDR3 runs to 16 residues. Germline V gene lookup returns CDR1 ENHRY and CDR2 SYGVKD. CDR3 in amino acids: CAISDYRGLRSYGYTF. CDR3 coding DNA: TGTGCCATCAGTGACTACAGGGGTTTGCGGAGCTATGGCTACACCTTC.

The rearrangement uses TRBV19 and TRBJ2-6; TRBD2 might be the D (6 bases). The germline V gene encodes CDR1 LNHDA and CDR2 SQIVND (reference sequence). The CDR3 covers 15 residues. V was shortened by 3 bases and J by 1 base, with 7 bases between the two germline ends. The CDR3 sequence is CASSMGGSGANVLTF. CDR3 bases: TGTGCCAGTAGTATGGGGGGTTCTGGGGCCAACGTCCTGACTTTC.

This chain links TRBV11-2 with TRBJ2-7; D perhaps matches TRBD2 (6 bases). V was clipped by 2 bases and J by 0 bases, with 14 bases between them. CDR1 SGHAT and CDR2 FQNNGV come from the germline V gene. The CDR3 sequence is 16 residues long. CDR3 bases: TGTGCCAGCAGCTTAACCGGGGGATACTACTCCTACGAGCAGTACTTC. This gives the protein CASSLTGGYYSYEQYF.

The chain couples TRBV9 to TRBJ1-5, with 7 bases matching TRBD1. Germline-derived CDR1 and CDR2 are SGDLS and YYNGEE. With V trimmed by 3 bases and J by 5 bases, 5 bases remained unmatched. This CDR3 has 14 amino acids. CDR3 DNA sequence: TGTGCCAGCAGCGGGGGACAGAGCTATCAGCCCCAGCATTTT. Its translation: CASSGGQSYQPQHF.

V is TRBV30 and J is TRBJ1-5, with 8 bases matching TRBD1. With V trimmed by 2 bases and J by 6 bases, 12 bases remained unmatched. Germline V CDR1 and CDR2: GTSNPN, SVGIG (reference sequence). There are 16 residues in the CDR3. Here the CDR3 DNA reads TGTGCCTGGAGTCTTGGGGCCAGGGGGCGCGGTCAGCCCCAGCATTTT. This gives the protein CAWSLGARGRGQPQHF.